This TCR beta chain was recorded in a study of cytomegalovirus exposure and HLA in healthy donors. As for the study in general: Some 200 million T cells yielded 120 million or so unique TCR beta sequences, as an earlier analysis found. The study, taken as a whole, reports: TCR beta chains numbering 150 to 200 were designated cytomegalovirus-associated. CMV serostatus stood as the only immune exposure information on hand.

Healthy individuals who donated bone marrow served as the donors. Primers included in the PCR were 60 Vbeta and 13 Jbeta primers. Here immunoSEQ multiplex PCR was the method, and the copy in TCRdb shows in-frame clones only, minus some. In the table there are 60,000 or so clones, about 72% of which are singletons. The length of the CDR3 is 18 residues. In germline, CDR1 is WNHNN, CDR2 SYGVQD (reference sequence). The ends lost 6 bases at V and 2 bases at J; junction bases unmatched: 10. A remark on this clone: What it binds is unknown.

This TCR was sampled from a man aged 50 to 60 in good health and CMV-seropositive. Sequencing used PBMCs. The chain is built from TRBV10-1 and TRBJ2-3; 14 bases align to TRBD2. CDR3 protein: CASRGGLAGGGDTDTQYF. The DNA of the CDR3 is TGCGCCAGCAGAGGAGGACTAGCGGGAGGAGGGGACACAGATACGCAGTATTTT.